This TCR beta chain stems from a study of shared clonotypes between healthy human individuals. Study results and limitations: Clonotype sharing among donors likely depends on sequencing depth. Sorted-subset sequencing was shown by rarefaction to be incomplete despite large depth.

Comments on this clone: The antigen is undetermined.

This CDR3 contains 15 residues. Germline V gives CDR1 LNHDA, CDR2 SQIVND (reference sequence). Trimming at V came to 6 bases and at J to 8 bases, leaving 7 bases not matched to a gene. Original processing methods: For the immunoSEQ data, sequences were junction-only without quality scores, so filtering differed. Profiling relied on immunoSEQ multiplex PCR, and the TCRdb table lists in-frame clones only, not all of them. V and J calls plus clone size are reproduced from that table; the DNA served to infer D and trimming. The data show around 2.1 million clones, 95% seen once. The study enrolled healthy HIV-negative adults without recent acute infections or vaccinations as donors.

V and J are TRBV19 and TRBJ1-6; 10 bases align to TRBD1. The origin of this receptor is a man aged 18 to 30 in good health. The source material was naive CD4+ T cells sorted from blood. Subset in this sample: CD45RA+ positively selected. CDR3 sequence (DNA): TGTGCCAGTAGCCCCGGGACAGGGGACTATTCACCCCTCCACTTT. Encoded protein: CASSPGTGDYSPLHF.